The 9 T cell receptor beta chains below come from one sample, sequenced in a study of T cell responses to AZD1222 COVID-19 vaccine. Assay: immunoSEQ multiplex PCR; the TCRdb copy retains only in-frame clones and omits some. This sample has around 58,000 clones, with around 80% found just once. Source: peripheral blood, taken on day 0 of AZD1222 vaccination. Receptors were obtained from an adult in good health.

The rearrangement uses TRBV2 and TRBJ2-2, with D hard to call. CDR1 is SNHLY, CDR2 FYNNEI, per germline. This CDR3 region has 14 residues. V was pared by 7 bases and J by 0 bases, with 9 bases between. For the CDR3, the DNA is TGTGCCAGCACGCAGTCAGCGAACACCGGGGAGCTGTTTTTT. Encoded protein: CASTQSANTGELFF.

The chain joins TRBV5-1 to TRBJ2-5, with 9 bases matching TRBD1. Losses at the gene ends were 4 bases for V and 6 bases for J; bases not matched to a gene: 10. The CDR3 is 15 amino acids. The germline CDR1 and CDR2 sequences are SGHRS and YFSETQ. This CDR3 is CASSPGTGIRQTQYF. The CDR3 DNA follows: TGCGCCAGCAGCCCGGGGACAGGGATTCGGCAGACCCAGTACTTC.

The V gene is TRBV12-5, the J gene TRBJ2-7; D perhaps matches TRBD2 (5 bases). Germline CDR1 reads LGHNT; CDR2 reads FRNRAP. V was cut by 0 bases and J by 2 bases, with 11 bases left in between. This CDR3 comprises 15 residues. CDR3 coding DNA: TGTGCTAGTGGTTTGGTTATAGAGGGTCCCTACGAGCAGTACTTC. Translating it yields CASGLVIEGPYEQYF.

This chain uses TRBV9 with TRBJ2-3; the D gene is possibly TRBD1 (6 bases). Germline-derived CDR1 and CDR2 are SGDLS and YYNGEE. The CDR3 runs 16 residues. V gave up 0 bases and J gave up 0 bases, with 11 bases separating them. CDR3 nucleotide sequence: TGTGCCAGCAGCGTAGGCAGGGGCTCTAGCACAGATACGCAGTATTTT. This codes for CASSVGRGSSTDTQYF.

CDR3 nucleotides: TGTGCCAGCAGAGGACATTTAAATTCACCCCTCCACTTT. It encodes CASRGHLNSPLHF. V gene TRBV28 combines with J gene TRBJ1-6; a weak D match, TRBD1 (5 bases). Trimming removed 6 bases at V and 7 bases at J, with 10 bases between. The CDR3 has 13 amino acids. The germline V gene has CDR1 MDHEN and CDR2 SYDVKM. Variable domain in full (rest from reference TRBV28 and TRBJ1-6): DVKVTQSSRYLVKRTGEKVFLECVQDMDHENMFWYRQDPGLGLRLIYFSYDVKMKEKGDIPEGYSVSREKKERFSLILESASTNQTSMYLCASRGHLNSPLHFGNGTRLTVT.

This clone was counted between two and nine times. The genes are TRBV18 and TRBJ2-5; maybe TRBD1 (5 bases). This CDR3 is built from 13 residues. Germline V gene sequence: CDR1 KGHSH, CDR2 LQKENI. V was cut by 4 bases and J by 0 bases, with 6 bases left in between. The CDR3 loop reads CASSQGDQETQYF. The CDR3 bases are TGTGCCAGCTCACAAGGGGACCAAGAGACCCAGTACTTC.

The rearrangement uses TRBV9 and TRBJ1-2, with D uncertain. CDR3 length: 15 amino acids. Trimming shortened V by 0 bases and J by 2 bases, and 11 bases separated the two germline ends. The germline V gene has CDR1 SGDLS and CDR2 YYNGEE. The CDR3 DNA is TGTGCCAGCAGCGTAGACGGCAGAGTAAACTATGGCTACACCTTC. This sequence encodes CASSVDGRVNYGYTF.

The rearrangement joins TRBV15 to TRBJ2-7; a possible D gene is TRBD2 (5 bases). Trimming took 2 bases from V and 3 from J, leaving 17 bases between them. This CDR3 spans 16 amino acids. The germline gives CDR1 LNHNV, CDR2 YYDKDF (reference sequence). The CDR3 nucleotides read TGTGCCACCAGCAGATCCGGAGGCAGCTACCTCTACGAGCAGTACTTC. It yields the protein CATSRSGGSYLYEQYF.

The rearrangement uses TRBV29-1 and TRBJ1-5, with TRBD1 as a possible D gene (5 bases). V was clipped by 6 bases and J by 7 bases, with 13 bases between them. In germline, CDR1 is SQVTM, CDR2 ANQGSEA. The CDR3 runs to 12 residues. CDR3 region: CSVASEGQPQHF. The CDR3 DNA reads as TGCAGCGTAGCTTCGGAGGGGCAGCCCCAGCATTTT.